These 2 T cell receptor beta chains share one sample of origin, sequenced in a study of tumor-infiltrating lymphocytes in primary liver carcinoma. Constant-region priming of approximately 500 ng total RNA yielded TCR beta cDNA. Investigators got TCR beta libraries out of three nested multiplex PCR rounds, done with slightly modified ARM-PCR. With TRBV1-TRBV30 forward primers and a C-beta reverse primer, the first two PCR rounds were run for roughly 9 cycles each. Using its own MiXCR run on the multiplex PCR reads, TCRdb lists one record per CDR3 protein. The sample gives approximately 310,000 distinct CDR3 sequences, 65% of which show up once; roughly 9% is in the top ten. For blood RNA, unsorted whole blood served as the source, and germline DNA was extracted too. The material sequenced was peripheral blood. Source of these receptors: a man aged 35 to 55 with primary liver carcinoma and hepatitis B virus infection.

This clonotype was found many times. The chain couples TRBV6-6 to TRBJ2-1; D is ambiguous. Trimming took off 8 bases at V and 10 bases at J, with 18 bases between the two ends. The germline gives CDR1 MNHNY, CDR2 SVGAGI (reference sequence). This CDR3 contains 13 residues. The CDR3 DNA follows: TGTGCCAGCCAACTCAATCAAGTAGGAGAGCAGTTCTTC. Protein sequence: CASQLNQVGEQFF.

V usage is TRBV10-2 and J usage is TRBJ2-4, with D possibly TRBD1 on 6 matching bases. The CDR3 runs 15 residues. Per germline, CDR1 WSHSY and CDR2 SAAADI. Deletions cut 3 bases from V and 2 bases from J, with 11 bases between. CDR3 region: CASSDTGSTKNIQYF. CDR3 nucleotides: TGCGCCAGCAGTGACACAGGGAGTACCAAAAACATTCAGTACTTC.